The 29 T cell receptor beta chains presented below share a single source sample, sequenced in a study of Ad26.COV2.S vaccination and SARS-CoV-2 variants. Only in-frame clones appear in the TCRdb table, and some are missing; sequencing was by immunoSEQ multiplex PCR. Of about 350,000 clones listed, around 90% are singletons. The material was peripheral blood, obtained after recovery from COVID-19. The receptors were gathered from a human donor who had recovered from COVID-19.

J is TRBJ1-1 and V is TRBV7-2; D unresolved. The CDR3 runs 14 residues. From germline, CDR1 is SGHTA and CDR2 FQGNSA. V lost 4 bases, J lost 0 bases, and 9 bases lay in between. The CDR3 region is CASSSRTLNTEAFF. CDR3 nucleotide sequence: TGTGCCAGCAGCTCTCGGACGTTGAACACTGAAGCTTTCTTT.

This chain joins TRBV27 and TRBJ2-2; the D is unclear. V lost 3 bases and J 4 bases, leaving 3 bases between the germline ends. The CDR3 extends over 12 amino acids. Per the germline V gene, CDR1 is MNHEY and CDR2 is SMNVEV (reference sequence). As DNA, the CDR3 is TGTGCCAGCAGTTTCCCCACCGGGGAGCTGTTTTTT. Protein sequence: CASSFPTGELFF.

The V call is TRBV27, the J call TRBJ2-5; D may match TRBD1 or TRBD2 (5 bases each). The germline gives CDR1 MNHEY, CDR2 SMNVEV (reference sequence). The CDR3 is made up of 15 amino acids. The V end lost 8 bases, the J end lost 2 bases, and 18 bases lay between the germline ends. CDR3 in amino acids: CASANRGREQETQYF. The CDR3 region has the DNA TGTGCCAGCGCGAATCGGGGACGAGAACAAGAGACCCAGTACTTC.

The rearrangement uses TRBV11-3 and TRBJ1-1; no reliable D call. CDR1 SGHNT and CDR2 YENEEA come from the germline V gene. The CDR3 sequence is 13 residues long. Trimming pared 1 base from V and 1 base from J, leaving 4 bases between. The CDR3 here is CASSLASNTEAFF. In DNA, the CDR3 is TGTGCCAGCAGCTTAGCCTCGAACACTGAAGCTTTCTTT.

This clone has only one observation. The genes are TRBV25-1 and TRBJ1-2; the D is unclear. V shed 0 bases and J shed 3 bases, with 5 bases lying between them. The CDR3 is 13 residues long. CDR1 MGHDK and CDR2 SYGVNS come from the germline V gene. Here the CDR3 reads CASSEYDDYGYTF. CDR3 DNA: TGTGCCAGCAGTGAATACGACGACTATGGCTACACCTTC.

The chain carries TRBV5-6 and TRBJ1-3, with D possibly TRBD1 on 5 matching bases. V dropped 4 bases and J dropped 2 bases, with 19 bases sitting between them. The CDR3 is 17 residues long. Germline V gene sequence: CDR1 SGHDT, CDR2 YYEEEE. The CDR3 protein is CASSTPGLGYAGNTIYF. The CDR3 coding sequence is TGTGCCAGCAGCACACCGGGACTAGGCTACGCTGGAAACACCATATATTTT.

The V and J genes are TRBV19 and TRBJ1-5, with 8 positions matching TRBD1. The V and J ends lost 4 bases and 0 bases, in that order; junction bases with no gene match: 8. Germline V gene data show CDR1 as LNHDA and CDR2 as SQIVND (reference sequence). The CDR3 is made up of 17 amino acids. DNA of the CDR3: TGTGCCAGTAGTAGAGGACAGGGAGCGGGTAGCAATCAGCCCCAGCATTTT. Translated, it gives CASSRGQGAGSNQPQHF.

This clone was found many times. The chain links TRBV7-2 to TRBJ1-3, with D perhaps TRBD1 (6 bases). Between the trimmed V and J ends, which lost 3 bases and 1 base, there was a span of 10 bases. The CDR3 runs 15 residues. CDR1 SGHTA and CDR2 FQGNSA come from the germline V gene. The CDR3 sequence: CASSLLQGSGNTIYF. CDR3 DNA sequence: TGTGCCAGCAGCTTGCTACAGGGTTCTGGAAACACCATATATTTT.

The chain joins TRBV7-9 to TRBJ2-7; D is possibly TRBD1 (5 bases). CDR1 is SEHNR and CDR2 is FQNEAQ in the germline V gene (reference sequence). Trimming removed 5 bases at V and 0 bases at J, with 17 bases between. CDR3 size: 16 residues. CDR3 bases: TGTGCCAGCAGCCCGGTCCCCGGACATCTCTCCTACGAGCAGTACTTC. This translates into CASSPVPGHLSYEQYF.

The chain has TRBV7-8 and TRBJ1-6; D is ambiguous. Trimming pared 6 bases from V and 0 bases from J, leaving 6 bases between. This CDR3 contains 14 residues. CDR1 and CDR2 (germline): SGHVS, FQNEAQ. Here the CDR3 DNA reads TGTGCCAGCAGGACTGACTCCTATAATTCACCCCTCCACTTT. Protein: CASRTDSYNSPLHF.

The chain recombines TRBV4-1 with TRBJ1-6; 7 positions match TRBD1. Germline loops: CDR1 MGHRA, CDR2 YSYEKL. The CDR3 has 16 residues. V gave up 0 bases and J gave up 10 bases; unmatched junction bases: 9. The DNA of the CDR3 is TGCGCCAGCAGCCAAGACAGACAGGGAGGAGGGTCACCCCTCCACTTT. Encoded protein: CASSQDRQGGGSPLHF.

The chain combines TRBV4-2 with TRBJ2-1; 12 bases are shared with TRBD2. The CDR3 contains 17 residues. CDR1 LGHNA and CDR2 YNFKEQ come from the germline V gene. V dropped 8 bases and J dropped 4; count of bases not matched to a gene: 12. DNA of the CDR3: TGTGCCAGCCGTAAGTCGGCTAGCGGGGGGGATTACAATGAGCAGTTCTTC. It translates to CASRKSASGGDYNEQFF.

This chain uses TRBV7-3 with TRBJ2-1; the match to TRBD2 covers 9 bases. The CDR3 is 16 amino acids. The ends lost 2 bases at V and 10 bases at J; junction bases unmatched: 12. Germline assignment: CDR1 SGHTA and CDR2 FQGTGA. The chain's CDR3 is CASSLYAGGPRGEQFF. DNA for the CDR3: TGTGCCAGCAGCTTATATGCGGGGGGGCCCCGGGGAGAGCAGTTCTTC. The variable domain in full, with the rest retrieved from reference TRBV7-3 and TRBJ2-1, is GAGVSQTPSNKVTEKGKYVELRCDPISGHTALYWYRQSLGQGPEFLIYFQGTGAADDSGLPNDRFFAVRPEGSVSTLKIQRTERGDSAVYLCASSLYAGGPRGEQFFGPGTRLTVL.

The genes are TRBV19 and TRBJ1-2, with a possible D match to TRBD1 (5 bases). Germline-derived CDR1 and CDR2 are LNHDA and SQIVND (reference sequence). V was shortened by 7 bases and J by 3 bases, with 15 bases between the two germline ends. This CDR3 spans 14 amino acids. The CDR3 region has the DNA TGTGCCAGTAACACAAGGGCAGGGCACTATGGCTACACCTTC. Its protein product is CASNTRAGHYGYTF.

V is TRBV5-1 and J is TRBJ1-1; TRBD1 agrees at 9 bases. Germline V CDR1 and CDR2: SGHRS, YFSETQ. The trim removed 4 bases at V and 5 bases at J, leaving 6 bases unmatched. The CDR3 has 14 residues. CDR3 nucleotide sequence: TGCGCCAGCAGCCCAGGGACAGGGCAGACTGAAGCTTTCTTT. Its protein product is CASSPGTGQTEAFF.

The chain combines TRBV19 with TRBJ2-6, with D possibly TRBD1 on 5 matching bases. Germline loops: CDR1 LNHDA, CDR2 SQIVND (reference sequence). V was cut by 7 bases and J by 2 bases, with 15 bases left in between. This CDR3 region has 16 residues. The CDR3 coding sequence is TGTGCCAGTAAGCCAGGGAATGCTGCTGGGGCCAACGTCCTGACTTTC. Its protein is CASKPGNAAGANVLTF.

The chain links TRBV18 to TRBJ2-4, with 12 nucleotides matching TRBD1. V dropped 4 bases and J dropped 0; count of bases not matched to a gene: 10. The CDR3 contains 19 residues. Per the germline V gene, CDR1 is KGHSH and CDR2 is LQKENI. CDR3 in DNA: TGTGCCAGCTCACGACCCGGGACAGGGGGCCTTCTAGCCAAAAACATTCAGTACTTC. Translating gives CASSRPGTGGLLAKNIQYF.

The chain recombines TRBV9 with TRBJ2-2; 9 nucleotides line up with TRBD2. V dropped 4 bases and J dropped 5; count of bases not matched to a gene: 12. CDR1 and CDR2 from the germline V gene are SGDLS and YYNGEE. The CDR3 has 17 amino acids. The CDR3 region has the DNA TGTGCCAGCAGCTCCCGAGGTAGCGGGGGTGGTACCGGGGAGCTGTTTTTT. Its protein is CASSSRGSGGGTGELFF.

The chain recombines TRBV20-1 with TRBJ2-7; 9 bases agree with TRBD1. The CDR3 is 15 residues long. The V and J ends lost 3 bases and 4 bases, in that order; junction bases with no gene match: 10. Germline V lookup: CDR1 DFQATT, CDR2 SNEGSKA (reference sequence). CDR3 residues: CSASPGTGKTYEQYF. The CDR3 nucleotides read TGCAGTGCTAGTCCCGGGACAGGGAAGACTTACGAGCAGTACTTC.

The chain has TRBV7-2 and TRBJ2-1, with unresolved D. V gave up 4 bases and J gave up 5 bases, with 18 bases separating them. The germline V gene has CDR1 SGHTA and CDR2 FQGNSA. The CDR3 spans 16 residues. CDR3 sequence (DNA): TGTGCCAGCAGCTCTACCCTTCGACAAGGCCACAATGAGCAGTTCTTC. This gives the protein CASSSTLRQGHNEQFF.

This sequence joins TRBV9 and TRBJ1-2; D gene uncertain. The CDR3 loop spans 15 amino acids. Trimming cost V 4 bases and J 1 base, with 14 bases left between them. The V gene's germline CDR1 is SGDLS and CDR2 YYNGEE. In DNA form, the CDR3 reads TGTGCCAGCAGCCCGCAAGACGGAATTAACTATGGCTACACCTTC. Residues: CASSPQDGINYGYTF.

The chain employs TRBV7-6 and TRBJ2-2; 9 bases map to TRBD1. CDR1 SGHVS and CDR2 FNYEAQ come from the germline V gene. CDR3 length: 15 amino acids. The J segment lost 7 bases and the V segment lost 0 bases, leaving 3 bases of the junction unmatched. Written as DNA, the CDR3 is TGTGCCAGCAGCTTAGCGGCGACAGGGGGCGGGGAGCTGTTTTTT. Amino acid sequence: CASSLAATGGGELFF.

CDR3 sequence reads: CASSASSGGEGEQYF. The CDR3 bases are TGTGCCAGCAGTGCATCTAGCGGGGGGGAAGGCGAGCAGTACTTC. This chain connects TRBV27 to TRBJ2-7; 12 bases fit TRBD2. Trimming at V came to 5 bases and at J to 6 bases, leaving 8 bases not matched to a gene. The V gene's germline CDR1 is MNHEY and CDR2 SMNVEV (reference sequence). This CDR3 has 15 amino acids.

The V and J genes are TRBV29-1 and TRBJ2-7; D possibly corresponds to TRBD2 (6 bases). V dropped 6 bases and J dropped 3 bases, with 18 bases sitting between them. CDR1 and CDR2 (germline): SQVTM, ANQGSEA. The CDR3 runs to 14 residues. DNA of the CDR3: TGCAGCGTGAGGGCTCGCGGGAAAGTCTACGAGCAGTACTTC. Its translation: CSVRARGKVYEQYF.

The rearrangement links TRBV5-1 to TRBJ2-3, with 9 positions matching TRBD2. J lost 6 bases, V lost 0 bases, and 5 bases had no gene match. Looked up from germline, CDR1 is SGHRS and CDR2 is YFSETQ. There are 15 residues in the CDR3. The CDR3 is CASSLGGLATDTQYF. For the CDR3, the DNA is TGCGCCAGCAGCTTGGGGGGACTAGCTACGGATACGCAGTATTTT.

This chain uses TRBV4-2 with TRBJ2-5, with a weak D call TRBD2 (7 bases). V lost 1 base and J 2 bases, leaving 11 bases between the germline ends. The CDR3 length is 15 residues. The germline V gene encodes CDR1 LGHNA and CDR2 YNFKEQ. In DNA, the CDR3 is TGTGCCAGCAGCCAAGCGGGGGGCTCACAAGAGACCCAGTACTTC. Its translation: CASSQAGGSQETQYF.

This chain joins TRBV27 and TRBJ1-1; 9 positions match TRBD1. CDR1 MNHEY and CDR2 SMNVEV come from the germline V gene (reference sequence). The CDR3 extends over 15 amino acids. Germline trimming cut 3 bases from V and 6 bases from J; bases unmatched to any gene: 8. CDR3: CASSLSGTGPSEAFF. Here the CDR3 DNA reads TGTGCCAGCAGTTTGTCCGGGACAGGGCCTTCTGAAGCTTTCTTT.

This chain links TRBV9 with TRBJ2-6; D uncertain. CDR1 and CDR2 from the germline V gene are SGDLS and YYNGEE. The CDR3 is 13 amino acids. V lost 0 bases and J lost 2, with 0 bases in between. The CDR3 loop is CASSVAGANVLTF. DNA of the CDR3: TGTGCCAGCAGCGTAGCTGGGGCCAACGTCCTGACTTTC.

CDR3 in DNA: TGTGCCAGCAGTCCACCCCGGACAGGGGTCGAGTATAATTCACCCCTCCACTTT. This codes for CASSPPRTGVEYNSPLHF. This chain joins TRBV27 and TRBJ1-6, with 9 bases lining up with TRBD1. Germline-derived CDR1 and CDR2 are MNHEY and SMNVEV (reference sequence). V lost 5 bases to trimming and J lost 4 bases; unmatched junction nucleotides: 12. CDR3 length: 18 residues.